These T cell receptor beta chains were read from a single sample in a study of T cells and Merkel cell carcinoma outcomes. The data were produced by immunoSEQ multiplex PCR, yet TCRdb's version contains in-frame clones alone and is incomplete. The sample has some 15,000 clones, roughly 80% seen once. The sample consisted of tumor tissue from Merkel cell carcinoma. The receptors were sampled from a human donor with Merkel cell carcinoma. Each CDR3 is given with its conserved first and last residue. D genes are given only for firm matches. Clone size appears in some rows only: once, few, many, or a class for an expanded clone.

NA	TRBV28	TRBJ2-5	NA	TGTGCCACGAGAGCGGACCAAGAGACCCAGTACTTC	CATRADQETQYF
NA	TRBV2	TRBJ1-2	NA	TGTGCCAGCAGTGAAATAGGAACTAACTATGGCTACACCTTC	CASSEIGTNYGYTF
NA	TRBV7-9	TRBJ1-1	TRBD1	TGTGCCAGCAGCGGCGACAGGGGAAGCACTGAAGCTTTCTTT	CASSGDRGSTEAFF
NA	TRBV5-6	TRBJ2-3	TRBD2	TGTGCCAGCAGCCGGGGACTAGCGGGCATCACAGATACGCAGTATTTT	CASSRGLAGITDTQYF
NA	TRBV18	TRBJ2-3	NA	TGTGCCAGCTCGCCCGCCGGGCTAACTAGCACAGATACGCAGTATTTT	CASSPAGLTSTDTQYF
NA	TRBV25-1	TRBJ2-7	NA	TGTGCCAGCAGTGACCGGGGGTTAAACTACGAGCAGTACTTC	CASSDRGLNYEQYF
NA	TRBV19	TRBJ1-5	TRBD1	TGTGCCAGTACCATATGGACAGGGGATCAGCCCCAGCATTTT	CASTIWTGDQPQHF
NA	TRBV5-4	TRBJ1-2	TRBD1	TGTGCCAGCAGCTTGGCCGGACAGGGCCATGGCTACACCTTC	CASSLAGQGHGYTF
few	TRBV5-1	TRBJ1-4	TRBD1	TGCGCCAGCGGTTGGACAGGGAGTGTATCTAATGAAAAACTGTTTTTT	CASGWTGSVSNEKLFF
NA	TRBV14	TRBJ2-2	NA	TGTGCCAGCAGCCCCGGGACCACCGGGGAGCTGTTTTTT	CASSPGTTGELFF
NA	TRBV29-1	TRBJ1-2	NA	TGCAGCGTTTCCCGTGGTTTGTCTTACACCTTC	CSVSRGLSYTF
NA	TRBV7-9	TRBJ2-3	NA	TGTGCGGCCAGACCCGGACACACAGATACGCAGTATTTT	CAARPGHTDTQYF
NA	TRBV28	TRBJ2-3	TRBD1	TGTGCCAGCAGTTTGGGAGGACAGGGGGCAGATACGCAGTATTTT	CASSLGGQGADTQYF
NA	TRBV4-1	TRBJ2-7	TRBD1	TGCGCCAGCAGCCGAGGGCCGGGACAGTCGCTAGACGAGCAGTACTTC	CASSRGPGQSLDEQYF
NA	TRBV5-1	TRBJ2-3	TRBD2	TGCGCCAGCAGCTGGGGGGGAGGGGTAGCGGGGCCAGATACGCAGTATTTT	CASSWGGGVAGPDTQYF
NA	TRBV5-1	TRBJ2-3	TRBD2	TGCGCCAGCAGCCTCAAACTAGCGGGAGGCACAGATACGCAGTATTTT	CASSLKLAGGTDTQYF
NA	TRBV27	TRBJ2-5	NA	TGTGCCAGCAGTCCCCATCCCCAAGAGACCCAGTACTTC	CASSPHPQETQYF